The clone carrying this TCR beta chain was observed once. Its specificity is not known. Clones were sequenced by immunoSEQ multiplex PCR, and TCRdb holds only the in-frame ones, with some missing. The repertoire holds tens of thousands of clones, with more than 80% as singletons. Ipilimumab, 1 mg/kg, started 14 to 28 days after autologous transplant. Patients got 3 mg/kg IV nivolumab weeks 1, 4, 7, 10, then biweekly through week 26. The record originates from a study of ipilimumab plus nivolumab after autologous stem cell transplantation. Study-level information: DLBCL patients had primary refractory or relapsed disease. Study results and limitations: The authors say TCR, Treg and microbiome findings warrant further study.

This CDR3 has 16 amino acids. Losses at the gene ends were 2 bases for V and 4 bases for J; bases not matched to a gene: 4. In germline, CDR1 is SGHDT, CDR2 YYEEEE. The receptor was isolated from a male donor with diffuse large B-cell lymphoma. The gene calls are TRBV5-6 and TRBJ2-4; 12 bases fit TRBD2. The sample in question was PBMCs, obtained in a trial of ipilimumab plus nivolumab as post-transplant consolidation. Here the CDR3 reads CASSFLTSGGKNIQYF. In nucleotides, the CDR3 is TGTGCCAGCAGCTTTTTGACTAGCGGGGGAAAAAACATTCAGTACTTC. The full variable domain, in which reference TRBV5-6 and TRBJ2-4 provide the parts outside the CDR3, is DAGVTQSPTHLIKTRGQQVTLRCSPKSGHDTVSWYQQALGQGPQFIFQYYEEEERQRGNFPDRFSGHQFPNYSSELNVNALLLGDSALYLCASSFLTSGGKNIQYFGAGTRLSVL.